The clone carrying this T cell receptor beta chain has only a few counts. Its target is not known. After 5'RACE with constant-segment primers, TCR alpha and TCR beta cDNA libraries carrying sample barcodes and UMIs were obtained. TCRdb analysed the 5' RACE reads with MiXCR anew, one entry per CDR3 protein. The profile shows 95,000 to 110,000 distinct CDR3 sequences, around 14% of them singletons. V trimming: 3 bases; J trimming: 9 bases; junction bases outside the gene matches: 8. Germline assignment: CDR1 SGHAT and CDR2 FQNNGV. The CDR3 is made up of 14 amino acids. These data are taken from a study of T-cell memory formation after mild COVID-19. General observations from the study: The study detected some responding clones in pre-infection memory, suggesting cross-reactive memory joined. Among clones contracting day 15 to 85, CD4/CD8 was balanced, whereas later expanders leaned CD4+. Most CD4+ clones that shrank were in CM and EM, while CD8+ ones turned up in EMRA.

Input material: PBMCs or a T cell subset sorted from them (not recorded which). The chain couples TRBV11-2 to TRBJ2-1; 7 bases line up with TRBD2. The clonotype originates from a man between 18 and 29 years old who had mild COVID-19 (a few samples of this study predate the infection). Cell type and time point are not known. CDR3 in DNA: TGTGCCAGCAGCTTGTACGGGGAGGGCGCTGAGCAGTTCTTC. This encodes CASSLYGEGAEQFF.